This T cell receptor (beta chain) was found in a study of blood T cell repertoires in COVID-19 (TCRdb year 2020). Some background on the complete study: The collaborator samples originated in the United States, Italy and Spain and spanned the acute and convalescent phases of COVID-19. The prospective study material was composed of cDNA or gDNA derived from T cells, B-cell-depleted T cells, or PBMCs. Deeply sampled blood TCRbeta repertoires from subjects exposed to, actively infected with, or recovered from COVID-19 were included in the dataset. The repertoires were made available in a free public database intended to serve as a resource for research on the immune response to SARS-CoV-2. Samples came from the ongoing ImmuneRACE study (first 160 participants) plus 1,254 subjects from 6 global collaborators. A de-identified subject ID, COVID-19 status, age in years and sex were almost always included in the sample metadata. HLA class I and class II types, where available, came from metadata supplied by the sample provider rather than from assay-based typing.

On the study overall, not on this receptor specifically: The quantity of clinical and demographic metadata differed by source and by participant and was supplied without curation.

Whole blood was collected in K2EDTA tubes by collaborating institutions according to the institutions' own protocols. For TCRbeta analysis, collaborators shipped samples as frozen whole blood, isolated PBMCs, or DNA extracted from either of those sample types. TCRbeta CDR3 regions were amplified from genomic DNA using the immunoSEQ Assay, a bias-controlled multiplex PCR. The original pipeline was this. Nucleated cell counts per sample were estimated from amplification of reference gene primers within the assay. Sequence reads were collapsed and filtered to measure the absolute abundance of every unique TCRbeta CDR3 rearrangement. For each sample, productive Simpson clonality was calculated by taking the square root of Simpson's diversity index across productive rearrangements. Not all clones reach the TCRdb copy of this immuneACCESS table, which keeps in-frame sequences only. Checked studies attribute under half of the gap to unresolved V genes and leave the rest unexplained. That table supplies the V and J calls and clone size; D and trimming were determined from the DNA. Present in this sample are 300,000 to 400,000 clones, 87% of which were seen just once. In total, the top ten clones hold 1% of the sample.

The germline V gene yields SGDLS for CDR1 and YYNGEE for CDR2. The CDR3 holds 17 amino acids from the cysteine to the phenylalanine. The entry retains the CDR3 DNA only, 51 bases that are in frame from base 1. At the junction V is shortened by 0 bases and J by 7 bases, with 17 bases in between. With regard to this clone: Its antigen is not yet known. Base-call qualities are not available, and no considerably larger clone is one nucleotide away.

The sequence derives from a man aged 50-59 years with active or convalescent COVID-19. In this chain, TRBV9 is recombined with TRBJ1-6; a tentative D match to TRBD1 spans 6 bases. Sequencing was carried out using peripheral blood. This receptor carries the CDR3 CASSVGGQSYGNSPLHF. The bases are TGTGCCAGCAGCGTAGGGGGGCAGTCTTACGGAAATTCACCCCTCCACTTT.